This is a list of T cell receptor beta chains from one sample in a study of cytomegalovirus exposure and HLA in healthy donors. TCRdb's copy holds only in-frame clones and misses some; the assay was immunoSEQ multiplex PCR. The sample carries 95,000 to 110,000 clones, approximately 78% recorded once. Sequencing was performed on PBMCs. The source of these receptors is a woman in her forties in good health and CMV-seronegative. The CDR3 runs from the conserved cysteine through the conserved F or W.

j_call cdr3_length v_call cdr3_aa
TRBJ2-7 15 TRBV4-3 CASSQDITGGYEQYF
TRBJ2-3 15 TRBV4-1 CASTGQGLSTDTQYF
TRBJ2-7 16 TRBV23-1 CASRTPDRSTSYEQYF
TRBJ1-4 16 TRBV2 CASTPVGGATNEKLFF
TRBJ1-1 15 TRBV19 CASSIGPGGNTEAFF
TRBJ2-5 15 TRBV27 CASSFGAGERETQYF
TRBJ1-1 16 TRBV7-2 CASSLVGTGRNTEAFF
TRBJ2-3 14 TRBV9 CASSPRTLADTQYF
TRBJ1-1 13 TRBV11-2 CASSLVRNTEAFF
TRBJ1-2 11 TRBV29-1 CSVRTEHGYTF
TRBJ2-5 14 TRBV7-9 CASSSSGFQETQYF
TRBJ2-5 13 TRBV11-2 CASSFGEVETQYF
TRBJ1-2 13 TRBV11-2 CASSSRDSYGYTF
TRBJ1-4 18 TRBV7-2 CASSPPLYGGTFNEKLFF
TRBJ1-1 15 TRBV30 CAWRAWGDLGDEAFF
TRBJ2-7 17 TRBV5-8 CASSLGSLARSSYEQYF
TRBJ2-2 14 TRBV29-1 CSVYLSGGTGELFF
TRBJ2-7 13 TRBV6-5 CASREPGTERKYF
TRBJ1-4 14 TRBV28 CASSPRQEHEKLFF
TRBJ2-3 14 TRBV28 CASSHVYEENRSYF
TRBJ1-2 17 TRBV7-9 CASSTPGGNRLNYGYTF
TRBJ2-1 14 TRBV30 CAWAPGLAGDEQFF
TRBJ2-1 12 TRBV9 CASSDMIAGPFF
TRBJ1-2 16 TRBV4-1 CASSQPRQGSNYGYTF
TRBJ1-4 15 TRBV28 CASTVGTVGNEKLFF
NA 18 TRBV15 CATSRGKSGQPSSYEQYF
TRBJ2-1 12 TRBV9 CASSVVSGEQFF
TRBJ2-1 16 TRBV5-1 CASSGTSGRAWDEQFF
TRBJ2-3 15 TRBV6-4 CASSDSGGSGDTQYF
TRBJ1-5 12 TRBV28 CASWAGNQPQHF
TRBJ1-3 14 TRBV27 CASARGDSGNTIYF
TRBJ1-1 14 TRBV2 CASSPVGGVTEAFF
TRBJ2-7 16 TRBV2 CASSEISVGERDEQYF
TRBJ2-7 16 TRBV28 CASSSQTSGGIYEQYF
TRBJ2-3 16 TRBV4-3 CASSYRQGLSTDTQYF
TRBJ1-1 11 TRBV7-9 CASSSQVGAFF
TRBJ1-1 15 TRBV21-1 CASSKGARGGTEAFF
TRBJ1-2 18 TRBV6-4 CASSDSYSTGGGVGGYTF
TRBJ2-1 15 TRBV4-2 CASSQYRVLGNEQFF
TRBJ2-7 13 TRBV9 CASSPWDNYEQYF
TRBJ2-3 19 TRBV4-3 CASSPGTSGRAGGKDTQYF
TRBJ2-7 15 TRBV7-2 CASSRSQGGVNEQYF
TRBJ1-2 17 TRBV4-1 CASSPRTEYPLYYGYTF
TRBJ1-4 16 TRBV4-2 CASSQDYGFRHEKLFF
TRBJ1-4 15 TRBV27 CASSRTGGLNEKLFF